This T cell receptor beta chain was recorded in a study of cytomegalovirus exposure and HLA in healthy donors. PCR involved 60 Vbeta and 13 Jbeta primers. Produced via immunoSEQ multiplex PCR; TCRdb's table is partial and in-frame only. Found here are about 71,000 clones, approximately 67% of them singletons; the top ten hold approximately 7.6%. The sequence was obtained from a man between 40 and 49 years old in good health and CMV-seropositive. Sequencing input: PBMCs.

The CDR3 nucleotides are TGTGCCAGCAGAAGGACAGTGAACACTGAAGCTTTCTTT. Translation: CASRRTVNTEAFF. The V call is TRBV6-1, the J call TRBJ1-1; maybe TRBD1 (6 bases). There are 13 residues in the CDR3. The V and J ends lost 6 bases and 0 bases respectively, with 8 bases between them. The germline V gene has CDR1 MNHNS and CDR2 SASEGT.